This T cell receptor beta chain was identified during a study of cytomegalovirus exposure and HLA in healthy donors. As for the study in general: The roughly 120 validation repertoires, a later analysis reported, used the same platform as the approximately 700 first-cohort repertoires. Study outcomes and limitations: It was reportedly the case that the classifier diagnosed cytomegalovirus status with high specificity and sensitivity.

Assay: immunoSEQ multiplex PCR; the TCRdb copy retains only in-frame clones and omits some. The sample contains 95,000 to 150,000 clones, about nine tenths of which appear only once. A note on this clone: What it binds is unknown.

Germline V gene data show CDR1 as MGHRA and CDR2 as YSYEKL. V dropped 4 bases and J dropped 8 bases, with 17 bases sitting between them. This CDR3 has 15 residues. The material sequenced was PBMCs. The chain uses TRBV4-1 and TRBJ1-4; tentative D call: TRBD1 (6 bases). The sequence was obtained from a woman between 18 and 29 years old in good health and CMV-seronegative. This CDR3 is CASSRLQGYEEKLFF. For the CDR3, the DNA is TGCGCCAGCAGCCGATTACAGGGATATGAAGAAAAACTGTTTTTT.